The 4 T cell receptor beta chains in this list originate from one sample, sequenced in a study of T cell clusters in autoimmune cytopenias. Some 38,000 genome equivalents of blood DNA were amplified for TRB. Multiplex touch-down PCR amplified TRB using TRB-A and TRB-B pools in one tube. TCRdb re-called the multiplex PCR reads and catalogs CDR3 proteins one per entry, DNA excluded. Listed are fewer than 5,000 distinct CDR3 sequences; roughly 15% falls within the top ten. These same records also appear under a second study, on T cell repertoires in aging, cancer and after chemotherapy.

The sequencing sample was made of peripheral blood. These receptors all come from a human donor in good health.

The chain combines TRBV5-1 with TRBJ1-6; no DNA is available, so the TRBD1 call from TCRdb remains unchecked. The CDR3 has 16 amino acids. Germline loops: CDR1 SGHRS, CDR2 YFSETQ. CDR3 in amino acids: CASSPRDQAGDSPLHF. The full variable domain, completed using reference TRBV5-1 and TRBJ1-6, is KAGVTQTPRYLIKTRGQQVTLSCSPISGHRSVSWYQQTPGQGLQFLFEYFSETQRNKGNFPGRFSGRQFSNSRSEMNVSTLELGDSALYLCASSPRDQAGDSPLHFGNGTRLTVT.

The chain uses TRBV20-1 and TRBJ2-4; TCRdb outputs TRBD2, but without DNA this stays unchecked. CDR1 and CDR2 (germline): DFQATT, SNEGSKA (reference sequence). The CDR3 is 14 residues long. CDR3 protein: CSARDSGGLNIQYF.

Considering frequency, this clonotype is medium-sized. The chain links TRBV19 to TRBJ2-6. This CDR3 is built from 15 residues. Germline CDR1 reads LNHDA; CDR2 reads SQIVND (reference sequence). The CDR3 reads CASFSTDSGANVLTF.

This clonotype is labeled medium-sized based on frequency. The chain is built from TRBV6-4 and TRBJ2-2. The CDR3 runs to 14 residues. Germline CDR1 is MRHNA and CDR2 is SNTAGT. The CDR3 here is CASSEGSDTGELFF.